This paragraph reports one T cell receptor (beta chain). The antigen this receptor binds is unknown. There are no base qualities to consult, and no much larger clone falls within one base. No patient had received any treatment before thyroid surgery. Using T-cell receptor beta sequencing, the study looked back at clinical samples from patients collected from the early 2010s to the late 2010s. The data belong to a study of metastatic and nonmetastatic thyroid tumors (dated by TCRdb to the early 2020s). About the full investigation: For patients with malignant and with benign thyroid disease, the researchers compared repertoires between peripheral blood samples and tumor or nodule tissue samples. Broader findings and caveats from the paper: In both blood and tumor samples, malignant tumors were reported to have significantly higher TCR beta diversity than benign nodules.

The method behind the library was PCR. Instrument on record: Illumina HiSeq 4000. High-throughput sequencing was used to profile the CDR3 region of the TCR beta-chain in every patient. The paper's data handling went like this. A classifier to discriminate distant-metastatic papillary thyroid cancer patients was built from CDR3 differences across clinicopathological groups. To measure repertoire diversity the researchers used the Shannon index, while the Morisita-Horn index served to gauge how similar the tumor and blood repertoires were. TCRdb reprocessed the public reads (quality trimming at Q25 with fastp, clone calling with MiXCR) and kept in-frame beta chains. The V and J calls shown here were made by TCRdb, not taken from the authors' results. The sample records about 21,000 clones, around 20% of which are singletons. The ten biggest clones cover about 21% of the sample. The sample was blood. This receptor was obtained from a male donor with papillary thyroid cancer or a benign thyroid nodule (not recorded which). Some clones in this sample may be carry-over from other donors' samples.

This receptor has the CDR3 CASSLTLAGGQNEQFF. The nucleotide sequence reads TGTGCCAGCAGCTTAACCCTAGCGGGGGGGCAAAATGAGCAGTTCTTC. The rearrangement joined TRBV7-3 to TRBJ2-1, with 12 bases matching TRBD2. There are 16 amino acids in the CDR3, from cysteine to phenylalanine inclusive. Just the 48-base CDR3 DNA is kept, in frame starting at base 1. Germline trimming amounts to 0 bases on V and 7 bases on J, with 4 as the count of junction bases outside the gene matches. In the germline V gene, CDR1 corresponds to SGHTA and CDR2 to FQGTGA.